These 23 T cell receptor beta chains came from one sample sequenced in a study of blood T cell repertoires in COVID-19. The data were produced by immunoSEQ multiplex PCR, yet TCRdb's version contains in-frame clones alone and is incomplete. The sample records some 460,000 clones, roughly 85% being singletons. What was sequenced was PBMCs or T cells enriched from blood (not recorded which). These receptors came from a young woman with acute COVID-19.

This rearrangement joins TRBV4-1 to TRBJ1-5; TRBD1 matches 9 bases. CDR1 MGHRA and CDR2 YSYEKL come from the germline V gene. After removal of 3 bases from V and 0 bases from J, the junction contained 0 bases not matched to a gene. This CDR3 has 15 amino acids. The CDR3 is CASSQDRGSNQPQHF. CDR3 sequence (DNA): TGCGCCAGCAGCCAGGACAGGGGTAGCAATCAGCCCCAGCATTTT.

This rearrangement joins TRBV27 to TRBJ2-7, with D maybe TRBD1 (6 bases). Trimming cost V 5 bases and J 3 bases, with 14 bases left between them. This CDR3 has 14 residues. The germline gives CDR1 MNHEY, CDR2 SMNVEV (reference sequence). CDR3 in DNA: TGTGCCAGCAGTCTTACAGGGCTCCGCTACGAGCAGTACTTC. It translates to CASSLTGLRYEQYF.

V usage is TRBV3-1 (or the pseudogene TRBV3-2) and J usage is TRBJ1-2; the D gene is possibly TRBD1 (5 bases). The V end was cut by 1 base, the J end by 7 bases, with 16 bases between. The CDR3 consists of 15 residues. Germline V gene lookup returns CDR1 LGHDT and CDR2 YNNKEL (reference sequence). The CDR3 DNA is TGTGCCAGCAGCCAAGCTCTGCGGGGGTCAGGTGGCTACACCTTC. Translation: CASSQALRGSGGYTF.

The chain uses TRBV29-1 and TRBJ1-2; perhaps TRBD1 as D (6 bases). V shed 5 bases and J shed 5 bases, with 18 bases lying between them. Germline values: CDR1 SQVTM, CDR2 ANQGSEA. The CDR3 extends over 14 amino acids. The CDR3 here is CSVQTGYAGYGYTF. CDR3 coding DNA: TGCAGCGTTCAAACAGGGTACGCAGGTTATGGCTACACCTTC.

V usage is TRBV5-8 and J usage is TRBJ2-1; maybe TRBD1 (8 bases). Germline values: CDR1 SGHTS, CDR2 YDEGEE. The length of the CDR3 is 17 residues. V lost 4 bases and J lost 4, with 21 bases in between. In DNA, the CDR3 is TGTGCCAGCAGCACCTTACGACAGGGGACTAATTACAATGAGCAGTTCTTC. Translating gives CASSTLRQGTNYNEQFF. Looking up the rest from reference TRBV5-8 and TRBJ2-1 gives the full variable domain: EAGVTQSPTHLIKTRGQQATLRCSPISGHTSVYWYQQALGLGLQFLLWYDEGEERNRGNFPPRFSGRQFPNYSSELNVNALELEDSALYLCASSTLRQGTNYNEQFFGPGTRLTVL.

V and J are TRBV7-8 and TRBJ2-7; possible D gene TRBD1, 6 bases. Germline lookup yields CDR1 SGHVS and CDR2 FQNEAQ. Trimming cost V 6 bases and J 0 bases, with 18 bases left between them. The CDR3 is 16 residues long. In DNA form, the CDR3 reads TGTGCCAGCAGTCCCCGTAACAGGGCGAGCTCCTACGAGCAGTACTTC. Protein product: CASSPRNRASSYEQYF. Full variable domain (missing parts from reference TRBV7-8 and TRBJ2-7): GAGVSQSPRYKVAKRGQDVALRCDPISGHVSLFWYQQALGQGPEFLTYFQNEAQLDKSGLPSDRFFAERPEGSVSTLKIQRTQQEDSAVYLCASSPRNRASSYEQYFGPGTRLTVT.

DNA of the CDR3: TGTGCCAGCAGCGAGGGACAGACTGGAAACACCATATATTTT. Translated: CASSEGQTGNTIYF. This chain joins TRBV9 and TRBJ1-3; TRBD1 matches at 7 bases. Germline assignment: CDR1 SGDLS and CDR2 YYNGEE. V dropped 3 bases and J dropped 2; count of bases not matched to a gene: 2. This CDR3 has 14 amino acids.

The rearrangement joins TRBV5-1 to TRBJ2-5; weak D call: TRBD2 (5 bases). Germline V gene data show CDR1 as SGHRS and CDR2 as YFSETQ. The CDR3 sequence is 15 residues long. V gave up 6 bases and J gave up 2 bases, with 17 bases separating them. The CDR3 spells CASTQEGSGQETQYF. DNA for the CDR3: TGCGCCAGCACCCAAGAAGGGAGTGGACAAGAGACCCAGTACTTC. The whole variable domain, remainder taken from reference TRBV5-1 and TRBJ2-5, is KAGVTQTPRYLIKTRGQQVTLSCSPISGHRSVSWYQQTPGQGLQFLFEYFSETQRNKGNFPGRFSGRQFSNSRSEMNVSTLELGDSALYLCASTQEGSGQETQYFGPGTRLLVL.

The chain joins TRBV19 to TRBJ1-2; D might be TRBD1 (6 bases). The germline V gene encodes CDR1 LNHDA and CDR2 SQIVND (reference sequence). The CDR3 spans 13 residues. V was clipped by 6 bases and J by 6 bases, with 14 bases between them. CDR3 region: CASRIQGTDGYTF. In DNA form, the CDR3 reads TGTGCCAGTAGAATCCAGGGGACGGATGGCTACACCTTC.

The table lists this clone with a count of one. This rearrangement joins TRBV9 to TRBJ1-2; 7 bases agree with TRBD1. J lost 5 bases, V lost 1 base, and 11 bases had no gene match. Germline V gene data show CDR1 as SGDLS and CDR2 as YYNGEE. This CDR3 has 16 amino acids. The CDR3 here is CASSVMAGGGLYGYTF. The CDR3 region has the DNA TGTGCCAGCAGCGTAATGGCAGGGGGTGGGCTATATGGCTACACCTTC.

This clone was recorded at least ten times. The chain combines TRBV10-1 with TRBJ1-6; 8 positions agree with TRBD1. V was clipped by 3 bases and J by 10 bases; unmatched bases: 8. The CDR3 covers 15 residues. The germline V gene has CDR1 WNHNN and CDR2 SYGVQD (reference sequence). CDR3 nucleotides: TGCGCCAGCAGTGAAGGGGCCAGGGGGCGATCACCCCTCCACTTT. Encoded protein: CASSEGARGRSPLHF.

This chain joins TRBV15 and TRBJ2-5, with D perhaps TRBD1 (5 bases). CDR1 and CDR2 (germline): LNHNV, YYDKDF (reference sequence). This CDR3 has 15 amino acids. Trimming took 0 bases from V and 8 from J, leaving 16 bases between them. The CDR3 here is CATSRDRGNGATQYF. The CDR3 DNA follows: TGTGCCACCAGCAGAGATAGGGGAAATGGGGCTACCCAGTACTTC.

The CDR3 reads CASSVGGEGGSPLHF. As DNA, the CDR3 is TGTGCCAGCAGCGTAGGAGGTGAGGGTGGATCACCCCTCCACTTT. The chain uses TRBV9 and TRBJ1-6; D not resolved. CDR1 and CDR2 from the germline V gene are SGDLS and YYNGEE. Deletions cut 0 bases from V and 10 bases from J, with 14 bases between. The CDR3 sequence is 15 residues long.

This chain joins TRBV7-8 and TRBJ2-3; D is ambiguous. The germline V and J ends were trimmed by 4 bases and 6 bases, with 8 bases remaining between them. There are 12 residues in the CDR3. Germline CDR1 SGHVS, CDR2 FQNEAQ. This CDR3 reads CASSSTRDTQYF. The DNA for the CDR3 is TGTGCCAGCAGCTCCACTCGGGATACGCAGTATTTT.

The rearrangement links TRBV6-5 to TRBJ1-3; tentatively, D is TRBD1 (5 bases). The length of the CDR3 is 13 residues. Germline CDR1 MNHEY, CDR2 SVGAGI. The V and J ends lost 5 bases and 4 bases respectively, with 9 bases between them. This CDR3 is CASSQGYGNTIYF. CDR3 nucleotide sequence: TGTGCCAGCAGTCAGGGATACGGAAACACCATATATTTT.

The chain carries TRBV29-1 and TRBJ1-1; D is perhaps TRBD1 (5 bases). V was cut by 6 bases and J by 0 bases, with 14 bases left in between. The CDR3 sequence is 14 residues long. In germline, CDR1 is SQVTM, CDR2 ANQGSEA. The CDR3 spells CSVDRPMMNTEAFF. The CDR3 nucleotides are TGCAGCGTCGACAGACCGATGATGAACACTGAAGCTTTCTTT.

The chain combines TRBV10-1 with TRBJ2-1; 7 bases are a match to TRBD2. CDR3 length equals 15 residues. Trimming removed 4 bases from V and 6 bases from J; junction bases left unmatched: 9. The germline V gene encodes CDR1 WNHNN and CDR2 SYGVQD (reference sequence). As DNA, the CDR3 is TGCGCCAGCAGTGTGTCTAGCGGAACGACCAATGAGCAGTTCTTC. Amino acid sequence: CASSVSSGTTNEQFF.

The chain combines TRBV11-2 with TRBJ2-3; 9 bases fit TRBD2. Trimming cost V 4 bases and J 2 bases; bases outside gene matches: 4. This CDR3 contains 15 residues. Germline V gives CDR1 SGHAT, CDR2 FQNNGV. This chain's CDR3 is CASSSGTSFTDTQYF. Here the CDR3 DNA reads TGTGCCAGCAGCTCCGGGACTAGCTTCACAGATACGCAGTATTTT. Filled out from reference TRBV11-2 and TRBJ2-3, the complete variable domain reads EAGVAQSPRYKIIEKRQSVAFWCNPISGHATLYWYQQILGQGPKLLIQFQNNGVVDDSQLPKDRFSAERLKGVDSTLKIQPAKLEDSAVYLCASSSGTSFTDTQYFGPGTRLTVL.

The chain combines TRBV27 with TRBJ1-6, with 7 positions matching TRBD1. V shed 7 bases and J 10 bases; nucleotides not matched to a gene: 7. Germline V gene sequence: CDR1 MNHEY, CDR2 SMNVEV (reference sequence). The CDR3 covers 13 residues. The CDR3 nucleotides read TGTGCCAGCAAGGGCAGGGGGGACTCACCCCTCCACTTT. It specifies CASKGRGDSPLHF.

This sequence joins TRBV6-1 and TRBJ1-1, with D perhaps TRBD1 (5 bases). CDR1 MNHNS and CDR2 SASEGT come from the germline V gene. The length of the CDR3 is 13 residues. Trimming removed 1 base from V and 4 bases from J, with 7 bases in between. The CDR3 is CASSEVRGTEAFF. The CDR3 nucleotides are TGTGCCAGCAGTGAAGTTAGGGGCACTGAAGCTTTCTTT.

The chain has TRBV28 and TRBJ1-6, with no clear D. The CDR3 runs to 14 residues. Per the germline V gene, CDR1 is MDHEN and CDR2 is SYDVKM. Trimming stripped 2 bases from V and 10 bases from J, with 12 bases between. For the CDR3, the DNA is TGTGCCAGCAGTTTAACAGCCGTACGGTCACCCCTCCACTTT. The encoded protein is CASSLTAVRSPLHF.

The genes are TRBV6-1 and TRBJ1-5; no clear D gene. CDR3 length: 15 residues. CDR1 and CDR2 (germline): MNHNS, SASEGT. The ends were cut back, 3 bases at V and 6 bases at J, with 15 bases in the middle. This chain's CDR3 is CASSDVRYGGQPQHF. Here the CDR3 DNA reads TGTGCCAGCAGTGACGTCAGGTACGGTGGTCAGCCCCAGCATTTT.

The genes are TRBV6-2 or TRBV6-3 and TRBJ2-7; 10 nucleotides line up with TRBD1. CDR1 is MNHEY and CDR2 is SVGEGT in the germline V gene. J was trimmed by 3 bases and V by 0 bases; bases with no gene match: 5. This CDR3 is built from 16 residues. The CDR3 here is CASSYSGQGDLYEQYF. CDR3 DNA: TGTGCCAGCAGTTACTCCGGACAGGGGGACCTCTACGAGCAGTACTTC.